Here is one TCR beta chain with its context. Antigen specificity is unknown. The data belong to a study of cytomegalovirus exposure and HLA in healthy donors. Study-level findings and limits: Across donors, most TCRs were seen rarely, yet some public ones were widespread. It was 164 TCR beta chains that were listed as cytomegalovirus-associated.

V lost 5 bases to trimming and J lost 5 bases; unmatched junction nucleotides: 7. This CDR3 contains 15 residues. The germline gives CDR1 WSHSY, CDR2 SAAADI. The assay was immunoSEQ multiplex PCR, and TCRdb's table has in-frame clones only and misses some. Here the sample spans approximately 180,000 clones, about 87% being singletons. Sequencing was carried out using PBMCs. The sequence came from a woman in her 30s in good health and CMV-seronegative. This chain links TRBV10-2 with TRBJ2-1; 9 bases map to TRBD1. The CDR3 here is CASSRTGAHNNEQFF. The CDR3 region has the DNA TGCGCCAGCAGTAGGACAGGGGCCCACAACAATGAGCAGTTCTTC.